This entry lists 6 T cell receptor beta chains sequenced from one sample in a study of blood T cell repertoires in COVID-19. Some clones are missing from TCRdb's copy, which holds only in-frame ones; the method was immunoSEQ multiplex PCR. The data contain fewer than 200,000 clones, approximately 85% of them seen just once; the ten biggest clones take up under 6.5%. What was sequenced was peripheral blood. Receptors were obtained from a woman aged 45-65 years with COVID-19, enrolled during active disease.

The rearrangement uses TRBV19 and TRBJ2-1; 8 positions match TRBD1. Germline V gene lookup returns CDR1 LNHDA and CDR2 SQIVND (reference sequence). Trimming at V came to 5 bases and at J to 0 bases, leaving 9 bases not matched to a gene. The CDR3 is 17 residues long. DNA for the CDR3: TGTGCCAGTAGTCCCAGGACAGGGTTCGTCTCCTACAATGAGCAGTTCTTC. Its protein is CASSPRTGFVSYNEQFF.

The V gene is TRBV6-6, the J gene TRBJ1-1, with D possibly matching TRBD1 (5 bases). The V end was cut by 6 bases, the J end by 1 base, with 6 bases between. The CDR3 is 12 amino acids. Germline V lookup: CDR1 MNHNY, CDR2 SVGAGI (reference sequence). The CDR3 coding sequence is TGTGCCAGCAGCGGGGGGAACACTGAAGCTTTCTTT. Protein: CASSGGNTEAFF.

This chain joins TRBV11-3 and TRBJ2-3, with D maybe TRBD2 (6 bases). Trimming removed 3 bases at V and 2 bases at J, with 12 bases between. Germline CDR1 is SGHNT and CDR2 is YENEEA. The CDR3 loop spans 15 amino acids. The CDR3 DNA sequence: TGTGCCAGCAGCTTTGGAGGGACTTCCACAGATACGCAGTATTTT. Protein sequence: CASSFGGTSTDTQYF.

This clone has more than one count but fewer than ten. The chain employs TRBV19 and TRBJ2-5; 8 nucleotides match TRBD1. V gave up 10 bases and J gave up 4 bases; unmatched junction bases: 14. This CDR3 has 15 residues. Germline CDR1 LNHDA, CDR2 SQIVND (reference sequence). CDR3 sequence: CATATAGGARETQYF. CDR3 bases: TGTGCCACGGCCACGGCAGGGGGCGCGAGAGAGACCCAGTACTTC.

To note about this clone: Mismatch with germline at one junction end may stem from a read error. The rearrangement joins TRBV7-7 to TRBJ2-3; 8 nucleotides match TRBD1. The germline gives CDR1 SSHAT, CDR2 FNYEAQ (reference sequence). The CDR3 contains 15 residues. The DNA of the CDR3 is TGTGCTAGCAGCGTAGGGACAGGAGGGACAGATACGCAGTATTTT. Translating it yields CASSVGTGGTDTQYF. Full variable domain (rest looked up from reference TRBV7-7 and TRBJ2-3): GAGVSQSPRYKVTKRGQDVTLRCDPISSHATLYWYQQALGQGPEFLTYFNYEAQPDKSGLPSDRFSAERPEGSISTLTIQRTEQRDSAMYRCASSVGTGGTDTQYFGPGTRLTVL.

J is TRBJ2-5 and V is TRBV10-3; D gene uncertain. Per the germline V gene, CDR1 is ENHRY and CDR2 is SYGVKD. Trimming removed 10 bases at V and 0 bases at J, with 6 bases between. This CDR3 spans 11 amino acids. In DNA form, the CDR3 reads TGTGCCACCGGGTACCAAGAGACCCAGTACTTC. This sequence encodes CATGYQETQYF.